These 21 T cell receptor beta chains came from one sample sequenced in a study of neoadjuvant anti-PD-1 for oral cavity cancer. Profiled with immunoSEQ multiplex PCR; TCRdb holds only in-frame clones, not every one. The sample shows more than 9,500 clones, about two thirds of them seen only once. Time point defined: after neoadjuvant nivolumab, at surgical resection. Sample: PBMCs, taken after nivolumab (anti-PD-1) treatment. These receptors came from a person aged 35-79 years with oral cavity squamous cell carcinoma.

The chain carries TRBV4-1 and TRBJ1-3; D unclear. V was cut by 4 bases and J by 1 base, with 11 bases left in between. Germline CDR1 MGHRA, CDR2 YSYEKL. The CDR3 length is 15 residues. The CDR3 region is CASSPRHLSGNTIYF. In DNA form, the CDR3 reads TGCGCCAGCAGCCCGCGCCATCTGTCTGGAAACACCATATATTTT.

The rearrangement uses TRBV27 and TRBJ2-1; possibly TRBD1 or TRBD2 for D (5 bases each). V was trimmed by 5 bases and J by 9 bases, leaving 14 bases between them. Per germline, CDR1 MNHEY and CDR2 SMNVEV (reference sequence). The CDR3 totals 13 residues. CDR3 DNA sequence: TGTGCCAGCAGTCCAGGGACGGGCGGTGAGCAGTTCTTC. This sequence encodes CASSPGTGGEQFF.

The V gene is TRBV10-3, the J gene TRBJ1-5, with D uncertain. Trimming took off 3 bases at V and 3 bases at J, with 9 bases between the two ends. The CDR3 is 14 amino acids. Germline loops: CDR1 ENHRY, CDR2 SYGVKD. CDR3 in DNA: TGTGCCATCAGTGACCGACTTAACAATCAGCCCCAGCATTTT. This sequence encodes CAISDRLNNQPQHF.

V is TRBV25-1 and J is TRBJ1-3; tentatively, D is TRBD1 (5 bases). CDR1 is MGHDK and CDR2 is SYGVNS in the germline V gene. This CDR3 region has 15 residues. The V end lost 4 bases, the J end lost 0 bases, and 10 bases lay between the germline ends. The CDR3 here is CASSAQATSGNTIYF. The CDR3 coding sequence is TGTGCCAGCAGTGCACAGGCGACCTCTGGAAACACCATATATTTT.

The chain joins TRBV29-1 to TRBJ2-5, with 8 bases lining up with TRBD1. This CDR3 region has 13 residues. Germline CDR1 and CDR2: SQVTM and ANQGSEA. J lost 5 bases, V lost 2 bases, and 4 bases had no gene match. CDR3 in amino acids: CSVETNRGETQYF. The CDR3 bases are TGCAGCGTTGAAACCAACAGGGGGGAGACCCAGTACTTC. Variable domain in full (rest from reference TRBV29-1 and TRBJ2-5): SAVISQKPSRDICQRGTSLTIQCQVDSQVTMMFWYRQQPGQSLTLIATANQGSEATYESGFVIDKFPISRPNLTFSTLTVSNMSPEDSSIYLCSVETNRGETQYFGPGTRLLVL.

The chain recombines TRBV10-3 with TRBJ2-5; D is unclear. The germline V and J ends were trimmed by 7 bases and 5 bases, with 14 bases remaining between them. The CDR3 totals 13 residues. Germline V gene sequence: CDR1 ENHRY, CDR2 SYGVKD. Written as DNA, the CDR3 is TGTGCCATCATGGGAACAGCTCAGGAGACCCAGTACTTC. It codes for CAIMGTAQETQYF.

This chain joins TRBV11-2 and TRBJ1-1, with D tentatively TRBD1 (5 bases). Deletions cut 3 bases from V and 3 bases from J, with 8 bases between. Germline lookup yields CDR1 SGHAT and CDR2 FQNNGV. This CDR3 comprises 13 residues. CDR3 in DNA: TGTGCCAGCAGCTTGGCAGGGTACACTGAAGCTTTCTTT. Translated, it gives CASSLAGYTEAFF.

This chain uses TRBV10-2 with TRBJ2-5; D is uncertain. The CDR3 length is 15 residues. V was pared by 3 bases and J by 5 bases, with 16 bases between. From germline, CDR1 is WSHSY and CDR2 SAAADI. The CDR3: CASSESRVMGETQYF. Written as DNA, the CDR3 is TGCGCCAGCAGTGAATCTAGGGTAATGGGGGAGACCCAGTACTTC.

The chain recombines TRBV6-5 with TRBJ1-6, with D hard to call. Trimming stripped 8 bases from V and 5 bases from J, with 16 bases between. Germline V CDR1 and CDR2: MNHEY, SVGAGI. CDR3 length: 15 amino acids. The CDR3 sequence: CASALWSGDNSPLHF. CDR3 bases: TGTGCCAGCGCCCTCTGGTCGGGAGATAATTCACCCCTCCACTTT.

The chain is built from TRBV6-5 and TRBJ2-7; 7 nucleotides align to TRBD2. CDR1 MNHEY and CDR2 SVGAGI come from the germline V gene. This CDR3 is 14 amino acids long. The V and J ends lost 0 bases and 7 bases, in that order; junction bases with no gene match: 6. CDR3 nucleotides: TGTGCCAGCAGTTACTCGCGTGTAGCGGGTGAGCAGTACTTC. This gives the protein CASSYSRVAGEQYF.

This chain uses TRBV6-1 with TRBJ2-4; D gene uncertain. Germline CDR1 is MNHNS and CDR2 is SASEGT. Trimming removed 3 bases from V and 9 bases from J, with 12 bases in between. The CDR3 has 13 amino acids. CDR3 in amino acids: CASSDIEQAIQYF. DNA of the CDR3: TGTGCCAGCAGTGATATTGAGCAGGCCATTCAGTACTTC.

The chain couples TRBV4-1 to TRBJ2-2; no clear D. Germline assignment: CDR1 MGHRA and CDR2 YSYEKL. This CDR3 has 15 residues. V was clipped by 0 bases and J by 4 bases, with 9 bases between them. The CDR3 region is CASSQDKWLTGELFF. DNA for the CDR3: TGCGCCAGCAGCCAAGACAAATGGCTCACCGGGGAGCTGTTTTTT.

The gene calls are TRBV5-1 and TRBJ2-1; 8 positions agree with TRBD2. CDR3 length: 16 residues. Trimming cost V 1 base and J 6 bases; bases outside gene matches: 9. The germline CDR1 and CDR2 sequences are SGHRS and YFSETQ. CDR3 in amino acids: CASSLSAGEASNEQFF. The DNA for the CDR3 is TGCGCCAGCAGCTTGTCAGCGGGAGAGGCTAGCAATGAGCAGTTCTTC.

The rearrangement joins TRBV7-9 to TRBJ2-7, with D tentatively TRBD1 (5 bases). The V end lost 4 bases, the J end lost 2 bases, and 15 bases lay between the germline ends. CDR3 size: 15 residues. The germline V gene encodes CDR1 SEHNR and CDR2 FQNEAQ (reference sequence). As DNA, the CDR3 is TGTGCCAGCAGCTCAGTGGACACCAAAGCCTACGAGCAGTACTTC. Translation gives CASSSVDTKAYEQYF.

The chain is built from TRBV11-3 and TRBJ2-5, with 7 bases lining up with TRBD1. The junction had 3 bases not matched to a gene; V was cut back by 3 bases and J by 2 bases. This CDR3 spans 14 amino acids. The germline V gene encodes CDR1 SGHNT and CDR2 YENEEA. CDR3 sequence reads: CASSFTDRQETQYF. In DNA, the CDR3 is TGTGCCAGCAGCTTCACGGACAGGCAAGAGACCCAGTACTTC.

V and J are TRBV5-1 and TRBJ2-3; the match to TRBD2 covers 14 bases. Germline V gives CDR1 SGHRS, CDR2 YFSETQ. This CDR3 spans 16 amino acids. V lost 3 bases, J lost 6 bases, and 6 bases stayed unmatched. CDR3 sequence (DNA): TGCGCCAGCAGCTCGGGGGGACTAGCGGGAGACGATACGCAGTATTTT. The encoded protein is CASSSGGLAGDDTQYF.

The J gene is TRBJ2-7, the V gene TRBV7-3; D tentatively reads TRBD1 or TRBD2 (5 bases each). Trimming left V 3 bases short and J 5 bases short, with 11 bases between. Germline V gives CDR1 SGHTA, CDR2 FQGTGA. The CDR3 runs 13 residues. This chain's CDR3 is CASSFTRGDEQYF. CDR3 bases: TGTGCCAGCAGCTTTACCCGGGGCGACGAGCAGTACTTC. The full variable domain, completed using reference TRBV7-3 and TRBJ2-7, is GAGVSQTPSNKVTEKGKYVELRCDPISGHTALYWYRQSLGQGPEFLIYFQGTGAADDSGLPNDRFFAVRPEGSVSTLKIQRTERGDSAVYLCASSFTRGDEQYFGPGTRLTVT.

The rearrangement links TRBV7-8 to TRBJ2-2; a possible D gene is TRBD1 (6 bases). The CDR3 loop spans 16 amino acids. Germline CDR1 SGHVS, CDR2 FQNEAQ. Trimming removed 5 bases at V and 6 bases at J, with 19 bases between. The CDR3 DNA reads TGTGCCAGCAGCGATCCGTTCAGGGGATCGGCCGGGGAGCTGTTTTTT. Its translation is CASSDPFRGSAGELFF.

The genes are TRBV5-1 and TRBJ1-4; D unclear. The CDR3 spans 16 residues. The germline V and J ends were trimmed by 0 bases and 8 bases, with 17 bases remaining between them. The germline CDR1 and CDR2 sequences are SGHRS and YFSETQ. CDR3 protein: CASSLGHHQMGEKLFF. The CDR3 region has the DNA TGCGCCAGCAGCTTGGGCCACCACCAAATGGGGGAAAAACTGTTTTTT.

The J gene is TRBJ2-3, the V gene TRBV6-1; 8 nucleotides align to TRBD2. This CDR3 comprises 13 residues. From germline, CDR1 is MNHNS and CDR2 SASEGT. The trim removed 10 bases at V and 5 bases at J, leaving 8 bases unmatched. As DNA, the CDR3 is TGTGCCACGGTAGCGGGACGAGTAGATACGCAGTATTTT. Translated, it gives CATVAGRVDTQYF.

This CDR3 reads CSGTGTGGTDTQYF. In nucleotides, the CDR3 is TGCAGCGGCACCGGGACAGGGGGCACAGATACGCAGTATTTT. This sequence joins TRBV29-1 and TRBJ2-3, with TRBD1 identical over 10 bases. V shed 7 bases and J 1 base; nucleotides not matched to a gene: 5. In germline, CDR1 is SQVTM, CDR2 ANQGSEA. This CDR3 comprises 14 residues.